The 11 T cell receptor beta chains below come from one sample, sequenced in a study of T cells after somatic rescue of genetic block. Clones were read by immunoSEQ multiplex PCR, and TCRdb kept only the in-frame ones, dropping some. The sample has over 10,000 clones, approximately 79% seen once. Sequenced: peripheral blood mononuclear cells (PBMCs). These receptors were collected from a boy younger than 18.

As DNA, the CDR3 is TGTGCCAGCAGTCTAGGCTACGAGCAGTACTTC. It encodes CASSLGYEQYF. The rearrangement links TRBV6-5 to TRBJ2-7, with unresolved D. Trimming took 5 bases from V and 3 from J, leaving 5 bases between them. Looked up from germline, CDR1 is MNHEY and CDR2 is SVGAGI. The CDR3 sequence is 11 residues long.

This chain connects TRBV11-2 to TRBJ2-1, with a tentative D call TRBD1 (7 bases). The CDR3 is 17 amino acids. The V end was cut by 0 bases, the J end by 3 bases, with 15 bases between. Germline V lookup: CDR1 SGHAT, CDR2 FQNNGV. The CDR3 here is CASSLEAGQFFYNEQFF. CDR3 nucleotide sequence: TGTGCCAGCAGCTTAGAGGCGGGACAGTTTTTCTACAATGAGCAGTTCTTC.

This sequence joins TRBV6-6 and TRBJ1-1; D is unclear. The germline CDR1 and CDR2 sequences are MNHNY and SVGAGI (reference sequence). The CDR3 has 14 amino acids. V gave up 10 bases and J gave up 4 bases, with 19 bases separating them. CDR3 coding DNA: TGTGCCACCCAAACCCCACAGTGGGGCACTGAAGCTTTCTTT. Its translation is CATQTPQWGTEAFF.

The sample holds one count of this clone. The chain employs TRBV11-3 and TRBJ1-2; no clear D gene. Trimming removed 4 bases at V and 4 bases at J, with 7 bases between. The CDR3 runs to 12 residues. Per germline, CDR1 SGHNT and CDR2 YENEEA. In DNA, the CDR3 is TGTGCCAGCAGCTCGGCCCTCTATGGCTACACCTTC. This translates into CASSSALYGYTF.

This chain links TRBV6-1 with TRBJ2-6; D remains unclear. This CDR3 is 20 amino acids long. Trimming removed 0 bases from V and 0 bases from J, with 18 bases in between. CDR1 is MNHNS, CDR2 SASEGT, per germline. The CDR3 nucleotides are TGTGCCAGCAGTGAAGCCACACTTCCTAAATCCAGCTCTGGGGCCAACGTCCTGACTTTC. Translation gives CASSEATLPKSSSGANVLTF.

CDR3 DNA sequence: TGTGCCAGCAGTTTGCTCGTCTGGTACTTC. Translated, it gives CASSLLVWYF. This chain uses TRBV21-1 with TRBJ2-4. TRBV21-1 is a documented pseudogene. The CDR3 consists of 10 residues.

V gene TRBV18 combines with J gene TRBJ1-6; no definite D call. Trimming took 2 bases from V and 7 from J, leaving 12 bases between them. Germline values: CDR1 KGHSH, CDR2 LQKENI. CDR3 length: 15 amino acids. CDR3 sequence (DNA): TGTGCCAGCTCACCAGGCAGGAGGGAAAATTCACCCCTCCACTTT. Translated, it gives CASSPGRRENSPLHF.

The chain joins TRBV10-2 to TRBJ1-5, with 7 bases lining up with TRBD1. This CDR3 is built from 18 residues. CDR1 is WSHSY and CDR2 is SAAADI in the germline V gene. V lost 5 bases, J lost 0 bases, and 13 bases stayed unmatched. In nucleotides, the CDR3 is TGCGCCAGCAGTCTGGTACAGGGGCCGCTTTATAGCAATCAGCCCCAGCATTTT. Protein product: CASSLVQGPLYSNQPQHF.

This clone is a singleton in its sample. This chain joins TRBV7-3 and TRBJ1-1; no reliable D call. Trimming cost V 0 bases and J 0 bases, with 2 bases left between them. The CDR3 length is 13 residues. Germline V gene data show CDR1 as SGHTA and CDR2 as FQGTGA. CDR3 DNA sequence: TGTGCCAGCAGCTTAACGATGAACACTGAAGCTTTCTTT. Its protein is CASSLTMNTEAFF.

The rearrangement links TRBV6-1 to TRBJ1-2; possible D gene TRBD1, 5 bases. Trimming shortened V by 7 bases and J by 4 bases, and 16 bases separated the two germline ends. CDR3 size: 14 residues. CDR1 is MNHNS and CDR2 is SASEGT in the germline V gene. This CDR3 reads CASKRDGSAYGYTF. DNA for the CDR3: TGTGCCAGCAAGCGGGACGGTAGTGCCTATGGCTACACCTTC.

This clone is labeled as large (0.1 to 1%). The chain has TRBV6-6 and TRBJ1-2, with a possible D match to TRBD1 (5 bases). With 2 bases removed from V and 2 bases from J, the gap between germline ends came to 9 bases. Germline CDR1 reads MNHNY; CDR2 reads SVGAGI (reference sequence). This CDR3 spans 14 amino acids. CDR3 amino acids: CASSYEGANYGYTF. The CDR3 DNA sequence: TGTGCCAGCAGTTACGAAGGGGCCAACTATGGCTACACCTTC.